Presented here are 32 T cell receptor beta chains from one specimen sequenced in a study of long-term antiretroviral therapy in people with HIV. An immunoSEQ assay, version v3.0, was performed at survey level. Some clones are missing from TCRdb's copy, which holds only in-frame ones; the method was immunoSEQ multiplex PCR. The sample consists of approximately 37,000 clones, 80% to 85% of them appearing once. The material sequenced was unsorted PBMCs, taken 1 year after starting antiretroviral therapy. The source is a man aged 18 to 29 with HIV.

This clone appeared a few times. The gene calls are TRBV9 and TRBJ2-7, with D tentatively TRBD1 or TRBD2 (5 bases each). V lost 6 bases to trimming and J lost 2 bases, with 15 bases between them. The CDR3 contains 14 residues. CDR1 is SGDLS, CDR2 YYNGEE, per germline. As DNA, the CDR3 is TGTGCCAGCACCCCCGAGTTGGGGGCCTACGAGCAGTACTTC. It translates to CASTPELGAYEQYF.

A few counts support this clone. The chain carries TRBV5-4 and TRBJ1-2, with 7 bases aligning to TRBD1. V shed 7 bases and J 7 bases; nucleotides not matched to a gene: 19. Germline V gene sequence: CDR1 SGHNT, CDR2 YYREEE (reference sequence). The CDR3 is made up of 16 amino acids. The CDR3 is CASDTGTEIPSGGYTF. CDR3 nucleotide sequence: TGTGCCAGCGATACCGGGACAGAGATTCCTTCGGGTGGCTACACCTTC.

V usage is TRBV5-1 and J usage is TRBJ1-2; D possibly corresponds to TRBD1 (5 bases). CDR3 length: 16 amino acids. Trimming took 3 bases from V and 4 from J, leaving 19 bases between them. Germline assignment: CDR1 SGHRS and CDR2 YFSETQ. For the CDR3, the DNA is TGCGCCAGCAGCTGCGGGACGGGGGAATGTGGCTATGGCTACACCTTC. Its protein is CASSCGTGECGYGYTF.

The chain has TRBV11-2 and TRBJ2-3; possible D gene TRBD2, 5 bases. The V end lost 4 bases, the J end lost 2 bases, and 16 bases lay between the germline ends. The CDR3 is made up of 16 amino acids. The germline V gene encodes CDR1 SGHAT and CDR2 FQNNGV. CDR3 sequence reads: CASSWVRAEYTDTQYF. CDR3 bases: TGTGCCAGCAGCTGGGTGAGGGCGGAATACACAGATACGCAGTATTTT.

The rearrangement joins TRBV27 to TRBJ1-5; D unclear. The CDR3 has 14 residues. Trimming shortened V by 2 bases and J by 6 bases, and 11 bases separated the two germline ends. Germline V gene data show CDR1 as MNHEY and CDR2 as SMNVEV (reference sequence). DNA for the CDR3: TGTGCCAGCAGTTTACCTGGGGTGGGTCAGCCCCAGCATTTT. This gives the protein CASSLPGVGQPQHF.

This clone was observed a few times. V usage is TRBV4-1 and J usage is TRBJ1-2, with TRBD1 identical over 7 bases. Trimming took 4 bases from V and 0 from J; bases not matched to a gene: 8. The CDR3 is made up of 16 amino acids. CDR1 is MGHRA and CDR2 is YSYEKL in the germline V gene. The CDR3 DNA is TGCGCCAGCAGCCCGGACAGGAAATTCTCTAACTATGGCTACACCTTC. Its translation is CASSPDRKFSNYGYTF.

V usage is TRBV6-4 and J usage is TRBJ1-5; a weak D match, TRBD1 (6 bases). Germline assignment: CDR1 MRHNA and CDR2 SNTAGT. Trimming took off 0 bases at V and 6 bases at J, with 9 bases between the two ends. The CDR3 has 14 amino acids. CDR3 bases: TGTGCCAGCAGTGACTCAGGGGGGGGTCAGCCCCAGCATTTT. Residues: CASSDSGGGQPQHF.

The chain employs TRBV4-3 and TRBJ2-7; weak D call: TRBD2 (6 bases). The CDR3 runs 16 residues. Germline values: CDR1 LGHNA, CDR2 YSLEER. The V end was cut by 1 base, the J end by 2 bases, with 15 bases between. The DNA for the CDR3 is TGCGCCAGCAGCCAAGGGATTTCGGAGGGAGCCTACGAGCAGTACTTC. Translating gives CASSQGISEGAYEQYF.

The CDR3 DNA reads TGTGCCAGCAGTGATGGGGCCAGGGGGAAAGGCTACACCTTC. Encoded protein: CASSDGARGKGYTF. This chain links TRBV9 with TRBJ1-2; 7 nucleotides line up with TRBD1. The CDR3 is made up of 14 amino acids. Germline assignment: CDR1 SGDLS and CDR2 YYNGEE. V trimming: 5 bases; J trimming: 8 bases; junction bases outside the gene matches: 12.

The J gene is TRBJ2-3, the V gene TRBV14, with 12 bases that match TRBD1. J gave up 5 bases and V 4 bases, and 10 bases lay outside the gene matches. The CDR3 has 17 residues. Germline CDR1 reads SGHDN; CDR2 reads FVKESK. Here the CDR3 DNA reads TGTGCCAGCAGCCTGTACCCGGGACAGGGGGCGTTAGATACGCAGTATTTT. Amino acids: CASSLYPGQGALDTQYF.

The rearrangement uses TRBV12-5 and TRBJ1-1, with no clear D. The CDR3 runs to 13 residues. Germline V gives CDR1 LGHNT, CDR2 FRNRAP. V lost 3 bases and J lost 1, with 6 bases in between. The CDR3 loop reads CASGFGWNTEAFF. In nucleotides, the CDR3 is TGTGCTAGTGGTTTCGGGTGGAACACTGAAGCTTTCTTT.

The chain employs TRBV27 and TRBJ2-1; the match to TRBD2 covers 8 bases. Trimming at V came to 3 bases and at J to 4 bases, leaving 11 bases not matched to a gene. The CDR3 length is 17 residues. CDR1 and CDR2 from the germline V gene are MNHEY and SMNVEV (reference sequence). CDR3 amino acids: CASSFSPSGLGYNEQFF. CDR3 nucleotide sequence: TGTGCCAGCAGTTTCTCTCCCTCGGGACTAGGTTACAATGAGCAGTTCTTC.

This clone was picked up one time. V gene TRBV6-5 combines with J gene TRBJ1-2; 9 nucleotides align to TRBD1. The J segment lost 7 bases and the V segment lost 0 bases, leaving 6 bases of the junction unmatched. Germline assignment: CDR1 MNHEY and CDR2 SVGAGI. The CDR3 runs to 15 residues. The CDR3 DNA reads TGTGCCAGCAGTTACTCGGGACAGGGATTCGCTGGCTACACCTTC. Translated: CASSYSGQGFAGYTF.

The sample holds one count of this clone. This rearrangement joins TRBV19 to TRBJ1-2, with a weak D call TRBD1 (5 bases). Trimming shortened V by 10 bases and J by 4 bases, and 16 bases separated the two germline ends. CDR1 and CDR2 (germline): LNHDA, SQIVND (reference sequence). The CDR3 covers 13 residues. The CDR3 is CATRGGLGYGYTF. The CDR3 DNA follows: TGTGCCACCCGTGGGGGGTTGGGCTATGGCTACACCTTC.

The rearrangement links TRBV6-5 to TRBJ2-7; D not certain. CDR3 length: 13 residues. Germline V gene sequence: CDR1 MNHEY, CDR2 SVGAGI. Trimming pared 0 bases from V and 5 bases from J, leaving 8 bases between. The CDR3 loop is CASSYSGSDEQYF. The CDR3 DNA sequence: TGTGCCAGCAGTTACTCTGGGTCGGACGAGCAGTACTTC.

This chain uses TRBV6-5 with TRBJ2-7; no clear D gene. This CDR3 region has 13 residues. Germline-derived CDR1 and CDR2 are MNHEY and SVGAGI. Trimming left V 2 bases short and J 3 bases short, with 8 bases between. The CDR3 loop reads CASSYEDGYEQYF. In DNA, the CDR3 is TGTGCCAGCAGTTACGAGGACGGCTACGAGCAGTACTTC.

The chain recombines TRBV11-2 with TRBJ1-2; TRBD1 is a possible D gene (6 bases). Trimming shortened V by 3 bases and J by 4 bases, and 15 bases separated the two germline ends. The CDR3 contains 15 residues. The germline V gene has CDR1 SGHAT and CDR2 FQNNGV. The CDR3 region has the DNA TGTGCCAGCAGCTTCCTGGACAGAGACGCCTATGGCTACACCTTC. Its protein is CASSFLDRDAYGYTF.

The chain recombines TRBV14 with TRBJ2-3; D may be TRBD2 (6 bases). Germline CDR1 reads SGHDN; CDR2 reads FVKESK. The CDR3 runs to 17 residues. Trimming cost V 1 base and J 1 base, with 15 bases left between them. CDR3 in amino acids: CASSQGGASERTDTQYF. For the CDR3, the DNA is TGTGCCAGCAGCCAAGGGGGAGCTAGCGAACGCACAGATACGCAGTATTTT.

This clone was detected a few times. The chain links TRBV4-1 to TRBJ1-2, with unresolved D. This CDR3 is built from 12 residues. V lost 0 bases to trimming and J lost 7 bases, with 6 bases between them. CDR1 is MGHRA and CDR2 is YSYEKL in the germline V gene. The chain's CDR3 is CASSQDSRGYTF. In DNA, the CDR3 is TGCGCCAGCAGCCAAGATTCCCGTGGCTACACCTTC.

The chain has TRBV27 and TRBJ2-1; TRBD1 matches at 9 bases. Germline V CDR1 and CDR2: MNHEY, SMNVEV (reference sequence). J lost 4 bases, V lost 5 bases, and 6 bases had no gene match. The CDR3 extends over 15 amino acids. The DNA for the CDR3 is TGTGCCAGCAGTCCCGGGACAGGGCTTTACAATGAGCAGTTCTTC. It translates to CASSPGTGLYNEQFF.

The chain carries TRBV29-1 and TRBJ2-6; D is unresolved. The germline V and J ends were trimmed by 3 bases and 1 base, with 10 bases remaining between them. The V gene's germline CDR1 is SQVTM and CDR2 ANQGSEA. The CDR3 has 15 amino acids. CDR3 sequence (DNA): TGCAGCGTTGATTTAACAGATTCTGGGGCCAACGTCCTGACTTTC. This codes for CSVDLTDSGANVLTF.

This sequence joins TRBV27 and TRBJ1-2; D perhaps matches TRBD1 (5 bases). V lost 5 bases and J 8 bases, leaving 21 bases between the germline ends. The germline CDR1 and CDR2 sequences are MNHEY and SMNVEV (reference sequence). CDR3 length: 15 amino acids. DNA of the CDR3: TGTGCCAGCAGTGCCGGGACGGCGGCTTTGTGGGGCTACACCTTC. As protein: CASSAGTAALWGYTF.

Here the CDR3 reads CASSLAVDNDYEQYF. DNA of the CDR3: TGTGCCAGCAGCTTGGCCGTAGACAACGACTACGAGCAGTACTTC. The rearrangement joins TRBV5-4 to TRBJ2-7, with D hard to call. CDR3 length: 15 amino acids. Trimming shortened V by 0 bases and J by 3 bases, and 13 bases separated the two germline ends. Germline V gene data show CDR1 as SGHNT and CDR2 as YYREEE (reference sequence).

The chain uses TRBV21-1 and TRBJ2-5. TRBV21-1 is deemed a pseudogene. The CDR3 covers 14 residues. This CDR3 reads CASSPAQYGETQYF. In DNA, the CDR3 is TGTGCCAGCAGCCCTGCCCAGTACGGAGAGACCCAGTACTTC.

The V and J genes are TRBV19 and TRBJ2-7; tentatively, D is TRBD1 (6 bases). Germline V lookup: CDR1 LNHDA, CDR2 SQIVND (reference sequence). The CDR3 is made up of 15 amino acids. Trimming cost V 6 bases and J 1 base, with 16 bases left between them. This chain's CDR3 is CASSHRVFGSYEQYF. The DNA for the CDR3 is TGTGCCAGTAGCCACAGGGTGTTCGGATCCTACGAGCAGTACTTC. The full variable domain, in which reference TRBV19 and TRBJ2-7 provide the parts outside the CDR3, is DGGITQSPKYLFRKEGQNVTLSCEQNLNHDAMYWYRQDPGQGLRLIYYSQIVNDFQKGDIAEGYSVSREKKESFPLTVTSAQKNPTAFYLCASSHRVFGSYEQYFGPGTRLTVT.

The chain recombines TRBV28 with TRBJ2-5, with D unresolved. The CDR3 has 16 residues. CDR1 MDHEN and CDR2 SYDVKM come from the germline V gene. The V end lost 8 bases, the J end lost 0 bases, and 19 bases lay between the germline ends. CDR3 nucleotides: TGTGCCAGCCCCCCCTCGCGACCCTTGGACCAAGAGACCCAGTACTTC. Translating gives CASPPSRPLDQETQYF.

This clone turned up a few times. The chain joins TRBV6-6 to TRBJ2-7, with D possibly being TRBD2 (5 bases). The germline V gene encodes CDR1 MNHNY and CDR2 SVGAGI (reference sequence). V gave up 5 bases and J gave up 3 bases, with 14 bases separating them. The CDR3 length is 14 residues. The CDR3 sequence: CASSPGERYYEQYF. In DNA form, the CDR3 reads TGTGCCAGCAGTCCCGGGGAGCGGTACTACGAGCAGTACTTC.

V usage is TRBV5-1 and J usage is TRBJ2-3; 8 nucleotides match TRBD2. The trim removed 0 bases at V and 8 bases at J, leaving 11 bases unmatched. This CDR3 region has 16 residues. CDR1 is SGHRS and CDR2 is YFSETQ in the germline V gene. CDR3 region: CASSLVSGSAAGTQYF. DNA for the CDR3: TGCGCCAGCAGCTTGGTGAGCGGGAGCGCGGCAGGTACGCAGTATTTT.

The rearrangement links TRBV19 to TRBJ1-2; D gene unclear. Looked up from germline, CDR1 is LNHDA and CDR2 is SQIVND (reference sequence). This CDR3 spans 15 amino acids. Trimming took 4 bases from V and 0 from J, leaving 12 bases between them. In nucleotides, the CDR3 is TGTGCCAGTAGTACCTCGGACGGTCCTAACTATGGCTACACCTTC. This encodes CASSTSDGPNYGYTF.

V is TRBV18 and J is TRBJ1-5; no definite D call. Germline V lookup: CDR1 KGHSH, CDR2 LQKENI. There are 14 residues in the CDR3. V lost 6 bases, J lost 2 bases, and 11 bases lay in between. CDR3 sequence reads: CASSPEGGNQPQHF. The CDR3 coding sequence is TGTGCCAGCTCCCCGGAGGGCGGCAATCAGCCCCAGCATTTT.

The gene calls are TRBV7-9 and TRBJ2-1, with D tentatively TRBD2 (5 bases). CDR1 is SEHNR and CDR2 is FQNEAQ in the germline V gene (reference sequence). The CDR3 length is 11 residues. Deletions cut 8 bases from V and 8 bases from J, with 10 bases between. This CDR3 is CASPGIDEQFF. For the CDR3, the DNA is TGTGCCAGCCCCGGGATTGATGAGCAGTTCTTC.

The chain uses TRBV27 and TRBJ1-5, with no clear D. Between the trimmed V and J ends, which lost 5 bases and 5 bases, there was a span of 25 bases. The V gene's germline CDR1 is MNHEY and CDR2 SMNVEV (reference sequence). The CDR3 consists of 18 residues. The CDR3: CASSGRTVSGVRDQPQHF. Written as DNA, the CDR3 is TGTGCCAGCAGTGGCCGGACCGTTTCCGGGGTTCGGGATCAGCCCCAGCATTTT.